This T cell receptor beta chain was sequenced in a study of OX40 agonist ivuxolimab in advanced cancers. The wider study: Males comprised roughly four fifths of the group, whose mean age was approximately 60 years (range 23 to 79). Therapy given before enrollment (anti-PD-1, anti-PD-L1 or anti-CTLA-4) was allowed, and under 45% had some.

No patient had autoimmune disease or received systemic immunosuppression. Here immunoSEQ multiplex PCR was the method, and the copy in TCRdb shows in-frame clones only, minus some. The sample records approximately 58,000 clones, more than 75% being singletons. The CDR3 length is 16 residues. Trimming left V 0 bases short and J 2 bases short, with 12 bases between. The germline gives CDR1 MGHRA, CDR2 YSYEKL. The origin of this receptor is an adult with an advanced solid tumor such as melanoma, head and neck, liver or kidney cancer. The starting material was CD4+ or CD8+ T cells sorted from blood, obtained in a trial of the OX40 agonist ivuxolimab. The chain joins TRBV4-1 to TRBJ2-3; D unclear. The CDR3 DNA sequence: TGCGCCAGCAGCCAAGATGCACTTTTCTTCACAGATACGCAGTATTTT. As protein: CASSQDALFFTDTQYF.